The 3 T cell receptor beta chains listed next were all sequenced from one sample in a study of blood T cell repertoires in COVID-19. Clones were sequenced by immunoSEQ multiplex PCR, and TCRdb holds only the in-frame ones, with some missing. The sample records under 250,000 clones, roughly 85% being singletons. The sequenced sample was peripheral blood. The source of these receptors is an older woman with active or convalescent COVID-19.

The J gene is TRBJ1-2, the V gene TRBV29-1; D uncertain. V lost 7 bases and J lost 2, with 11 bases in between. Germline CDR1 and CDR2: SQVTM and ANQGSEA. The CDR3 covers 12 residues. CDR3 in amino acids: CSAETRNYGYTF. CDR3 nucleotides: TGCAGCGCCGAGACACGCAACTATGGCTACACCTTC.

The chain links TRBV5-1 to TRBJ1-1, with D maybe TRBD1 (5 bases). The V gene lost 2 bases and the J gene lost 1 base, with 12 bases spanning the gap. The germline V gene encodes CDR1 SGHRS and CDR2 YFSETQ. CDR3 length: 15 residues. The CDR3 DNA sequence: TGCGCCAGCAGCTTTGAGACAGCCTCGAACACTGAAGCTTTCTTT. Translated, it gives CASSFETASNTEAFF.

The CDR3 loop reads CASRYTDRGAVAFF. The CDR3 coding sequence is TGTGCCAGCAGGTATACCGACAGGGGTGCTGTAGCTTTCTTT. The J gene is TRBJ1-1, the V gene TRBV2; 8 bases are a match to TRBD1. J was trimmed by 10 bases and V by 6 bases; bases with no gene match: 13. Germline CDR1 SNHLY, CDR2 FYNNEI. The CDR3 runs 14 residues.